Listed here are 26 T cell receptor beta chains from one sample, sequenced in a study of cytomegalovirus exposure and HLA in healthy donors. With 60 Vbeta and 13 Jbeta primers, the PCR was carried out. Assay used: immunoSEQ multiplex PCR; TCRdb lists only in-frame clones, some missing. In the table there are roughly 80,000 clones, under 85% of which are singletons. The sequencing input was PBMCs. The receptors come from a middle-aged woman in good health and CMV-seropositive.

J is TRBJ1-2 and V is TRBV30; 9 nucleotides agree with TRBD1. V lost 0 bases, J lost 7 bases, and 3 bases stayed unmatched. The CDR3 totals 13 residues. Germline V gives CDR1 GTSNPN, CDR2 SVGIG (reference sequence). Here the CDR3 DNA reads TGTGCCTGGAGTGTTCGGGACAGGGTTGGCTACACCTTC. It yields the protein CAWSVRDRVGYTF.

This clone was found a few times. The V call is TRBV19, the J call TRBJ1-5, with 10 bases lining up with TRBD1. Losses at the gene ends were 3 bases for V and 3 bases for J; bases not matched to a gene: 8. CDR1 is LNHDA and CDR2 is SQIVND in the germline V gene (reference sequence). This CDR3 has 17 residues. The CDR3 region is CASSIGTGVKANQPQHF. The CDR3 bases are TGTGCCAGTAGTATCGGGACAGGGGTTAAGGCCAATCAGCCCCAGCATTTT.

V is TRBV15 and J is TRBJ2-7, with 8 bases lining up with TRBD1. The V and J ends lost 0 bases and 1 base, in that order; junction bases with no gene match: 20. The germline CDR1 and CDR2 sequences are LNHNV and YYDKDF (reference sequence). The CDR3 spans 21 residues. In DNA form, the CDR3 reads TGTGCCACCAGCAGAGATTCAATTCTTACCAGGGGGCTCGCAGGGTCCTACGAGCAGTACTTC. It translates to CATSRDSILTRGLAGSYEQYF.

The sample holds a few counts of this clone. V usage is TRBV5-1 and J usage is TRBJ2-5; the match to TRBD2 covers 11 bases. CDR1 and CDR2 from the germline V gene are SGHRS and YFSETQ. V shed 7 bases, J shed 5 bases, and the junction held 7 bases outside the gene matches. There are 14 residues in the CDR3. This CDR3 is CASRLAGFLETQYF. The CDR3 DNA sequence: TGCGCCAGCCGACTAGCGGGGTTTCTGGAGACCCAGTACTTC.

Comment on this clone: The junction does not match germline at one end; this may be a read error. The genes are TRBV2 and TRBJ1-4; 9 bases match TRBD1. The CDR3 loop spans 10 amino acids. The V gene's germline CDR1 is SNHLY and CDR2 FYNNEI. CDR3 DNA: TGTGCCAGCAGAGGGGACAGGGTTGTTTTT. The encoded protein is CASRGDRVVF.

The V call is TRBV2, the J call TRBJ1-5; D remains ambiguous. Germline V gives CDR1 SNHLY, CDR2 FYNNEI. This CDR3 contains 11 residues. With 6 bases removed from V and 9 bases from J, the gap between germline ends came to 9 bases. DNA of the CDR3: TGTGCCAGCAGCCGCCCAGGGCCCCAGCATTTT. It is translated as CASSRPGPQHF.

The J gene is TRBJ2-7, the V gene TRBV28; TRBD2 matches 11 bases. The germline V gene encodes CDR1 MDHEN and CDR2 SYDVKM. J gave up 3 bases and V 5 bases, and 3 bases lay outside the gene matches. This CDR3 spans 14 amino acids. CDR3 loop: CASSGSGRVYEQYF. The CDR3 DNA follows: TGTGCCAGCAGTGGTAGCGGGAGGGTCTACGAGCAGTACTTC.

The table lists this clone with a count of one. This sequence joins TRBV4-1 and TRBJ2-4, with TRBD1 as a possible D gene (5 bases). The germline V gene encodes CDR1 MGHRA and CDR2 YSYEKL. The CDR3 has 16 amino acids. With 0 bases removed from V and 3 bases from J, the gap between germline ends came to 12 bases. As DNA, the CDR3 is TGCGCCAGCAGCCAAGATTGGGCAGGGATCAAAAACATTCAGTACTTC. It codes for CASSQDWAGIKNIQYF.

This clone occurred a few times. An end of the junction does not agree with germline; a read error may underlie this. The chain joins TRBV7-2 to TRBJ2-7; TRBD2 agrees at 8 bases. Germline CDR1 is SGHTA and CDR2 is FQGNSA. The CDR3 consists of 15 residues. CDR3 sequence reads: CASSYQGAGEREINF. The CDR3 DNA follows: TGTGCCAGCAGCTATCAGGGAGCGGGGGAACGGGAAATCAACTTC. The complete variable domain, with remaining parts taken from reference TRBV7-2 and TRBJ2-7, reads GAGVSQSPSNKVTEKGKDVELRCDPISGHTALYWYRQSLGQGLEFLIYFQGNSAPDKSGLPSDRFSAERTGGSVSTLTIQRTQQEDSAVYLCASSYQGAGEREINFGPGTRLTVT.

The rearrangement uses TRBV9 and TRBJ1-2; the match to TRBD1 covers 7 bases. CDR3 size: 15 residues. Germline CDR1 SGDLS, CDR2 YYNGEE. With 0 bases clipped from V and 2 bases from J, the junction kept 4 bases outside the gene matches. DNA for the CDR3: TGTGCCAGCAGCGTAGGGGACAGCCTAAACTATGGCTACACCTTC. Translation: CASSVGDSLNYGYTF.

The genes are TRBV9 and TRBJ1-1; 9 positions agree with TRBD1. The CDR3 has 16 residues. Trimming cost V 2 bases and J 8 bases; bases outside gene matches: 13. CDR1 SGDLS and CDR2 YYNGEE come from the germline V gene. This CDR3 reads CASSVDPGQGGPEAFF. CDR3 DNA: TGTGCCAGCAGCGTCGATCCGGGACAGGGAGGGCCAGAAGCTTTCTTT.

The sample holds a few counts of this clone. This chain joins TRBV19 and TRBJ2-1; no clear D gene. This CDR3 contains 11 residues. The V end lost 8 bases, the J end lost 7 bases, and 9 bases lay between the germline ends. Looked up from germline, CDR1 is LNHDA and CDR2 is SQIVND (reference sequence). The CDR3 sequence is CASSTRNEQFF. The CDR3 bases are TGTGCCAGTTCCACGCGGAATGAGCAGTTCTTC.

The chain couples TRBV7-2 to TRBJ2-5; 7 bases map to TRBD1. V lost 5 bases and J lost 5; bases outside the gene matches: 8. Germline loops: CDR1 SGHTA, CDR2 FQGNSA. The CDR3 loop spans 14 amino acids. The DNA of the CDR3 is TGTGCCAGCAGCCGACAGGGTATCTTGGAGACCCAGTACTTC. It yields the protein CASSRQGILETQYF.

This clone has a handful of counts. V gene TRBV4-3 combines with J gene TRBJ1-5, with D maybe TRBD1 (5 bases). This CDR3 has 16 residues. The V gene lost 0 bases and the J gene lost 1 base, with 10 bases spanning the gap. CDR1 and CDR2 from the germline V gene are LGHNA and YSLEER. The CDR3 loop is CASSQEQGISNQPQHF. In nucleotides, the CDR3 is TGCGCCAGCAGCCAAGAGCAGGGTATCAGCAATCAGCCCCAGCATTTT.

The V call is TRBV19, the J call TRBJ2-7; 7 bases align to TRBD1. V was clipped by 10 bases and J by 1 base; unmatched bases: 10. The CDR3 runs 14 residues. Germline V CDR1 and CDR2: LNHDA, SQIVND (reference sequence). CDR3 loop: CATKTGTESYEQYF. Written as DNA, the CDR3 is TGTGCCACCAAAACCGGGACAGAATCCTACGAGCAGTACTTC.

The rearrangement joins TRBV5-6 to TRBJ1-6; TRBD1 aligns across 9 bases. Losses at the gene ends were 2 bases for V and 9 bases for J; bases not matched to a gene: 3. CDR3 length: 14 amino acids. Germline V gene data show CDR1 as SGHDT and CDR2 as YYEEEE. The CDR3 nucleotides read TGTGCCAGCAGCTTCGGGACAGGGTTTTCACCCCTCCACTTT. This sequence encodes CASSFGTGFSPLHF. The full variable domain, in which reference TRBV5-6 and TRBJ1-6 provide the parts outside the CDR3, is DAGVTQSPTHLIKTRGQQVTLRCSPKSGHDTVSWYQQALGQGPQFIFQYYEEEERQRGNFPDRFSGHQFPNYSSELNVNALLLGDSALYLCASSFGTGFSPLHFGNGTRLTVT.

This chain joins TRBV29-1 and TRBJ2-2, with 7 bases fitting TRBD1. Germline V CDR1 and CDR2: SQVTM, ANQGSEA. The ends lost 8 bases at V and 0 bases at J; junction bases unmatched: 3. This CDR3 is 13 amino acids long. The CDR3 DNA sequence: TGCAGCCCTGGGACAGCGAACACCGGGGAGCTGTTTTTT. It translates to CSPGTANTGELFF.

The gene calls are TRBV6-1 and TRBJ1-1; TRBD1 is a possible D gene (5 bases). This CDR3 contains 13 residues. V lost 2 bases and J lost 4, with 8 bases in between. Germline values: CDR1 MNHNS, CDR2 SASEGT. DNA for the CDR3: TGTGCCAGCAGTGAAAGCAGGGCCACTGAAGCTTTCTTT. It specifies CASSESRATEAFF.

The table lists this clone with a few counts. V usage is TRBV18 and J usage is TRBJ2-4; D is unclear. V dropped 3 bases and J dropped 7 bases, with 16 bases sitting between them. Germline-derived CDR1 and CDR2 are KGHSH and LQKENI. The CDR3 is 15 residues long. The DNA of the CDR3 is TGTGCCAGCTCACCCACGGGTACTTCCCCCAACATTCAGTACTTC. Amino acids: CASSPTGTSPNIQYF.

In nucleotides, the CDR3 is TGTGCCAGCAGCTTAGAGGGATCAGGGTTTAGTCAGCCCCAGCATTTT. This codes for CASSLEGSGFSQPQHF. The chain employs TRBV7-8 and TRBJ1-5; TRBD1 might be the D (5 bases). There are 16 residues in the CDR3. V gave up 1 base and J gave up 6 bases, with 16 bases separating them. Germline V lookup: CDR1 SGHVS, CDR2 FQNEAQ.

This chain connects TRBV7-2 to TRBJ1-5; D is ambiguous. The CDR3 runs to 13 residues. V was clipped by 0 bases and J by 7 bases, with 7 bases between them. Germline lookup yields CDR1 SGHTA and CDR2 FQGNSA. The CDR3 nucleotides are TGTGCCAGCAGCTTAGCCACAGAGCAGCCCCAGCATTTT. This codes for CASSLATEQPQHF.

The chain links TRBV5-4 to TRBJ1-1, with 7 bases lining up with TRBD1. The V gene end was trimmed by 0 bases and the J gene end by 4 bases; junction bases not matched to a gene: 18. Germline CDR1 reads SGHNT; CDR2 reads YYREEE (reference sequence). The CDR3 is made up of 19 amino acids. Here the CDR3 DNA reads TGTGCCAGCAGCTTGGGCCCGGGACAGAGGGGCGGAGGGAGCACTGAAGCTTTCTTT. It encodes CASSLGPGQRGGGSTEAFF.

The chain employs TRBV13 and TRBJ1-1, with D possibly being TRBD1 (6 bases). This CDR3 is 14 amino acids long. Germline values: CDR1 PRHDT, CDR2 FYEKMQ (reference sequence). Trimming removed 4 bases at V and 4 bases at J, with 13 bases between. The CDR3 nucleotides are TGTGCCAGCAGCTCACAGGGTGGGCGCACTGAAGCTTTCTTT. Amino acids: CASSSQGGRTEAFF.

For this clone: A junction boundary mismatches the germline segment, possibly from a read error. V and J are TRBV7-9 and TRBJ1-1; 7 bases are shared with TRBD1. CDR1 is SEHNR and CDR2 is FQNEAQ in the germline V gene (reference sequence). This CDR3 is built from 16 residues. The CDR3 bases are TGTGCCAGCAACTTAAGGACAGGTCTGACGAACACTGAAGCTTTCTTT. Translation: CASNLRTGLTNTEAFF.

The chain is built from TRBV11-1 and TRBJ1-2; a weak D match, TRBD1 (5 bases). Germline V gene lookup returns CDR1 SGHAT and CDR2 FQDESV (reference sequence). The V and J ends lost 5 bases and 0 bases respectively, with 7 bases between them. CDR3 length equals 13 residues. The CDR3 nucleotides read TGTGCCAGCAGCCGGGACTCTAACTATGGCTACACCTTC. Translating gives CASSRDSNYGYTF.

The gene calls are TRBV10-3 and TRBJ2-5; 8 bases map to TRBD2. The CDR3 spans 15 residues. Germline V gene data show CDR1 as ENHRY and CDR2 as SYGVKD. The J segment lost 4 bases and the V segment lost 7 bases, leaving 11 bases of the junction unmatched. The CDR3 nucleotides are TGTGCCATCAATTCCGCGGGGGGCGAGCGAGAGACCCAGTACTTC. It encodes CAINSAGGERETQYF.